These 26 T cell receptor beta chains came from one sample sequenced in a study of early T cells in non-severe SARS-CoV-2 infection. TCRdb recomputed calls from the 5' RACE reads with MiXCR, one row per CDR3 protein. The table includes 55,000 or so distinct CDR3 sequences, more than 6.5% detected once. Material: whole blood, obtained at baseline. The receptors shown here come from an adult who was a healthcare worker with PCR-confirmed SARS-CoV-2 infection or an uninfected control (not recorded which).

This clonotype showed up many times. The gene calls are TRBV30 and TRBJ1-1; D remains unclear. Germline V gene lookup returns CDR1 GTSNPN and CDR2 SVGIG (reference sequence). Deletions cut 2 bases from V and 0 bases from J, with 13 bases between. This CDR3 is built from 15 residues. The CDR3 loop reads CAWSPTKTLNTEAFF. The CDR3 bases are TGTGCCTGGAGTCCAACCAAGACTTTGAACACTGAAGCTTTCTTT.

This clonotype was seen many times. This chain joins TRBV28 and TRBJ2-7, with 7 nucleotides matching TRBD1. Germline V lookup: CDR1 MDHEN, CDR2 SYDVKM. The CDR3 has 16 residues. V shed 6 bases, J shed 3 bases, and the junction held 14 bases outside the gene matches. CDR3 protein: CASRLTGVPGGYEQYF. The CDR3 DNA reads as TGTGCCAGCAGATTAACAGGGGTCCCTGGCGGCTACGAGCAGTACTTC.

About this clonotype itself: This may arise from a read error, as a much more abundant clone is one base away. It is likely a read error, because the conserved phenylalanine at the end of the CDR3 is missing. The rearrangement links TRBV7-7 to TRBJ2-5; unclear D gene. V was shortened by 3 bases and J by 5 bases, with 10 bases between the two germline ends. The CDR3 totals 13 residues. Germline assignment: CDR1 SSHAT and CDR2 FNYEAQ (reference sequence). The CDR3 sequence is CASSLVELETQYS. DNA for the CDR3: TGTGCCAGCAGCTTGGTGGAGCTGGAGACCCAGTACTCC.

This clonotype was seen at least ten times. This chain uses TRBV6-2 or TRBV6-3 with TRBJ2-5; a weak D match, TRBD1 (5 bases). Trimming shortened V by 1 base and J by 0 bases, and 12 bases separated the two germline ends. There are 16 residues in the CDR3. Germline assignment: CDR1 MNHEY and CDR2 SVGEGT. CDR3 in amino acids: CASSYFAGSYQETQYF. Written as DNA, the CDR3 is TGTGCCAGCAGTTACTTCGCAGGGTCATACCAAGAGACCCAGTACTTC.

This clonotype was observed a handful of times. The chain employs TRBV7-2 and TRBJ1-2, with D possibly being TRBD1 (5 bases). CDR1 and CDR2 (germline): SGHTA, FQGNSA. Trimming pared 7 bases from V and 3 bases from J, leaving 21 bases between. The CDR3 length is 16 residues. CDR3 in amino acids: CASNYQGRLTHYGYTF. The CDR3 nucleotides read TGTGCCAGCAACTACCAGGGACGGCTGACGCACTATGGCTACACCTTC.

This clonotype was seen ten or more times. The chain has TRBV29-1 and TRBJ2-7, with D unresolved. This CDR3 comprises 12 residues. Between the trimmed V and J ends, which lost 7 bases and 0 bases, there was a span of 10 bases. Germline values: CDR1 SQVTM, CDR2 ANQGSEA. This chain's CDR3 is CSAARSSYEQYF. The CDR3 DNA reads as TGCAGCGCCGCCAGGAGCTCCTACGAGCAGTACTTC.

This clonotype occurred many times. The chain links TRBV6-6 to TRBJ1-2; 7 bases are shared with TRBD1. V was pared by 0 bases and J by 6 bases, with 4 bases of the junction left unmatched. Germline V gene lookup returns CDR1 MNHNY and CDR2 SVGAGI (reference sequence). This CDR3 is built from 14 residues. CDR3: CASSYSKGADGYTF. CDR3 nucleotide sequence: TGTGCCAGCAGTTACTCGAAGGGGGCCGATGGCTACACCTTC.

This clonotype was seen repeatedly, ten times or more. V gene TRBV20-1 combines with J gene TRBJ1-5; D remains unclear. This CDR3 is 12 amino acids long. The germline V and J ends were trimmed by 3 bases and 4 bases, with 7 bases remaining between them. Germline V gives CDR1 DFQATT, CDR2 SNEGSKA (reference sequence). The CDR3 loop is CSASKRNQPQHF. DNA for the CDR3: TGCAGTGCTAGTAAGAGAAATCAGCCCCAGCATTTT.

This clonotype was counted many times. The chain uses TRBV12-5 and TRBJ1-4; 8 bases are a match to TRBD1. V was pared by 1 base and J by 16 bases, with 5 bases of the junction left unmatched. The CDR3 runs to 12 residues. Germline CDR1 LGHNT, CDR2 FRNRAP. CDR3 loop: CASGLGPGQEFF. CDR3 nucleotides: TGTGCTAGTGGTTTGGGTCCGGGACAGGAGTTTTTT.

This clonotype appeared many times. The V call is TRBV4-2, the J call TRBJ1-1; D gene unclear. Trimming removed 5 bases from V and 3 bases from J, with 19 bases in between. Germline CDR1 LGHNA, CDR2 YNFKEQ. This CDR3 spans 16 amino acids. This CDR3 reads CASSGHHDLVDTEAFF. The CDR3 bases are TGTGCCAGCAGCGGGCACCACGACCTCGTAGACACTGAAGCTTTCTTT.

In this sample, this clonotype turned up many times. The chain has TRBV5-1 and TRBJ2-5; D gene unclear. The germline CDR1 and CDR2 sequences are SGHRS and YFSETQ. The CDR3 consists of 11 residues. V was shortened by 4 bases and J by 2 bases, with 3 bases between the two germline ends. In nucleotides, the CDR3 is TGCGCCAGCAGCCGGCAAGAGACCCAGTACTTC. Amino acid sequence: CASSRQETQYF.

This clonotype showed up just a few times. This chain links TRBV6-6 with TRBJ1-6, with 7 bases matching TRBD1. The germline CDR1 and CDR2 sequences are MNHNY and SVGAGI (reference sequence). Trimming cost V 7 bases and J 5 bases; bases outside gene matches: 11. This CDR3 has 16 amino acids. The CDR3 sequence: CASKKKIGQDNSPLHF. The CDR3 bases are TGTGCCAGCAAAAAAAAAATAGGACAGGATAATTCACCCCTCCACTTT.

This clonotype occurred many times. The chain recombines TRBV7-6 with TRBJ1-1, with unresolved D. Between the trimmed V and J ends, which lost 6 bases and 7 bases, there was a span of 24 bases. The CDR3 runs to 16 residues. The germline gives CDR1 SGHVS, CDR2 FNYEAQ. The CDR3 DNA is TGTGCCAGCAGTTCTTGGACCACTCTCTCCCCACATGAAGCTTTCTTT. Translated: CASSSWTTLSPHEAFF.

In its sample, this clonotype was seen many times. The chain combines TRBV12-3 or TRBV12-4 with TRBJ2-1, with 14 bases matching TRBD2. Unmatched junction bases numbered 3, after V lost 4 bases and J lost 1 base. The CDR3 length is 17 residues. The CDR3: CASSSRTSGGSYNEQFF. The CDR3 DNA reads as TGTGCCAGCAGTTCACGGACTAGCGGGGGGTCCTACAATGAGCAGTTCTTC.

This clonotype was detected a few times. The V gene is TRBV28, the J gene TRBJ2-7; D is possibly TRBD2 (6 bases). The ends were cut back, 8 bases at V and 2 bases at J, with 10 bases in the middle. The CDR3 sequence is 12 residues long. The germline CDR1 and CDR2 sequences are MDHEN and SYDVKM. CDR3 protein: CASWDSTYEQYF. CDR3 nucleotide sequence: TGTGCCAGCTGGGACTCCACCTACGAGCAGTACTTC.

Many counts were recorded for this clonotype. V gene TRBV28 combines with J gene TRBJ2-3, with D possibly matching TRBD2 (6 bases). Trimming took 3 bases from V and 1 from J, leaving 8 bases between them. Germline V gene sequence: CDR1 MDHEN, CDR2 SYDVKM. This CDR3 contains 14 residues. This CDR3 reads CASSFVAGTDTQYF. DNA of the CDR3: TGTGCCAGCAGTTTTGTAGCGGGCACAGATACGCAGTATTTT.

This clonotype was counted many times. CDR3 amino acids: CASSATWTGGPDTQYF. Written as DNA, the CDR3 is TGCGCCAGCAGCGCAACCTGGACAGGGGGGCCAGATACGCAGTATTTT. The rearrangement joins TRBV5-1 to TRBJ2-3, with 10 nucleotides matching TRBD1. The CDR3 is 16 residues long. J was trimmed by 4 bases and V by 4 bases; bases with no gene match: 9. Per germline, CDR1 SGHRS and CDR2 YFSETQ.

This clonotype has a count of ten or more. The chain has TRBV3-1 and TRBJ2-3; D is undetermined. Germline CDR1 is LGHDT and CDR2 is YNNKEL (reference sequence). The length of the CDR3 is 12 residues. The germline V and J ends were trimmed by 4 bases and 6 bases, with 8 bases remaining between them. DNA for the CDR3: TGTGCCAGCAGCCCTGACGGGGATACGCAGTATTTT. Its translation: CASSPDGDTQYF.

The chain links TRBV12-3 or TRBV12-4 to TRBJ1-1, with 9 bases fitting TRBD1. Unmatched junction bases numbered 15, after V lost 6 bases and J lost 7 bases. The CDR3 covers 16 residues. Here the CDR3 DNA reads TGTGCCAGCAGCCGGATAGGGGACAGGGCCCAAGATGAAGCTTTCTTT. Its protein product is CASSRIGDRAQDEAFF.

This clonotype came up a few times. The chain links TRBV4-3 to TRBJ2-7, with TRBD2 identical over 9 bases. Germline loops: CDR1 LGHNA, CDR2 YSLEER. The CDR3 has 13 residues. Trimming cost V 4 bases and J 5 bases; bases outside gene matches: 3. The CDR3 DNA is TGCGCCAGCAGCCGGACTAGCGAGAACGAGCAGTACTTC. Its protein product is CASSRTSENEQYF.

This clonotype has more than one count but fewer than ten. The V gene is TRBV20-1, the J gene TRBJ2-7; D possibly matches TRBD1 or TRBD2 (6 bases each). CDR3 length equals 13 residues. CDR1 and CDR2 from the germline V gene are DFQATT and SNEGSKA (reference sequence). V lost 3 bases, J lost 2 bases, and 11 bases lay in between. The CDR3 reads CSARSGGAYEQYF. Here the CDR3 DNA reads TGCAGTGCTAGGTCCGGGGGCGCCTACGAGCAGTACTTC.

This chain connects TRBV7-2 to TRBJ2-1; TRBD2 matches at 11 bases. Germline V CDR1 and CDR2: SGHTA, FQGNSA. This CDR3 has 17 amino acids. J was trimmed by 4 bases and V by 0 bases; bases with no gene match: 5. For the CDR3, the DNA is TGTGCCAGCAGCTTAGCTAGCGGGGGGGCCTGGTACAATGAGCAGTTCTTC. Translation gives CASSLASGGAWYNEQFF.

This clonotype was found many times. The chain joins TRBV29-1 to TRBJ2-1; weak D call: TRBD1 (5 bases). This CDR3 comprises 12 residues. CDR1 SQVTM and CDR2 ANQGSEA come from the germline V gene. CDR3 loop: CSAMDTYNEQFF. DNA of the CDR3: TGCAGTGCCATGGACACCTACAATGAGCAGTTCTTC.

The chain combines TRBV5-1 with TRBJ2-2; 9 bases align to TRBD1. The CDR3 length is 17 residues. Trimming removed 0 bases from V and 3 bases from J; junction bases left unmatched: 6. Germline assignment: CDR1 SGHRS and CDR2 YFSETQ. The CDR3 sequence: CASSLATGGADTGELFF. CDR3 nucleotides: TGCGCCAGCAGCTTGGCCACAGGGGGCGCCGACACCGGGGAGCTGTTTTTT. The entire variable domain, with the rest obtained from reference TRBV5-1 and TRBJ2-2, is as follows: KAGVTQTPRYLIKTRGQQVTLSCSPISGHRSVSWYQQTPGQGLQFLFEYFSETQRNKGNFPGRFSGRQFSNSRSEMNVSTLELGDSALYLCASSLATGGADTGELFFGEGSRLTVL.

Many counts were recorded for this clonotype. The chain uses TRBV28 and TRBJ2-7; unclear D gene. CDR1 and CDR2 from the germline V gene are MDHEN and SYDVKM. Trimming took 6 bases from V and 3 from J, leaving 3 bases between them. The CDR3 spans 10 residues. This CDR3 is CASSDYEQYF. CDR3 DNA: TGTGCCAGCAGCGACTACGAGCAGTACTTC.

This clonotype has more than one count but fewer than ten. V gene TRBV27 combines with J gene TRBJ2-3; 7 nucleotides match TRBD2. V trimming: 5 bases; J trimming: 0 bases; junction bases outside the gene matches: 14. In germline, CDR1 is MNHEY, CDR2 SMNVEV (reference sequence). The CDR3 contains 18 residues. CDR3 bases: TGTGCCAGCAGTCCTGCCCCGGGGCGAGCGGGGAGCACAGATACGCAGTATTTT. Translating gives CASSPAPGRAGSTDTQYF.